The 18 T cell receptor beta chains listed next were all sequenced from one sample in a study of PD-1 blockade in mismatch repair-deficient tumors. This table comes from immunoSEQ multiplex PCR, and its TCRdb copy is limited to in-frame clones, with some not included. The sample contains about 100,000 clones, about four fifths of which appear only once. This specimen was peripheral blood, taken approximately 36 weeks after starting pembrolizumab. The receptors shown here come from an adult with mismatch repair-deficient cancer.

This sequence joins TRBV18 and TRBJ1-1; D uncertain. Germline V gene sequence: CDR1 KGHSH, CDR2 LQKENI. V lost 6 bases, J lost 0 bases, and 11 bases lay in between. CDR3 length equals 14 residues. This chain's CDR3 is CASSQQNLNTEAFF. The CDR3 DNA is TGTGCCAGCTCGCAACAGAACCTGAACACTGAAGCTTTCTTT.

The chain joins TRBV10-3 to TRBJ2-7, with TRBD2 matching over 8 bases. V gave up 5 bases and J gave up 3 bases; unmatched junction bases: 6. This CDR3 has 14 amino acids. CDR1 ENHRY and CDR2 SYGVKD come from the germline V gene. CDR3 sequence: CAISTGLGYYEQYF. The CDR3 DNA reads as TGTGCCATCAGTACGGGACTAGGATACTACGAGCAGTACTTC.

This clone occurred a few times. V is TRBV4-3 and J is TRBJ2-7; 8 bases fit TRBD2. Germline V gene sequence: CDR1 LGHNA, CDR2 YSLEER. Trimming at V came to 2 bases and at J to 5 bases, leaving 2 bases not matched to a gene. The CDR3 has 13 amino acids. Here the CDR3 DNA reads TGCGCCAGCAGCCAACAGCGGGGGAACGAGCAGTACTTC. Its translation: CASSQQRGNEQYF.

The chain uses TRBV18 and TRBJ1-1; D is ambiguous. V shed 5 bases and J shed 7 bases, with 11 bases lying between them. Germline assignment: CDR1 KGHSH and CDR2 LQKENI. This CDR3 region has 12 residues. As DNA, the CDR3 is TGTGCCAGCTCATCACACCCAGATGAAGCTTTCTTT. It codes for CASSSHPDEAFF.

This clone was detected a few times. The CDR3 DNA reads as TGTGCCACCAGCTTCGGAGGTAGCAATCAGCCCCAGCATTTT. Protein: CATSFGGSNQPQHF. This rearrangement joins TRBV15 to TRBJ1-5; D is ambiguous. CDR1 and CDR2 (germline): LNHNV, YYDKDF (reference sequence). V lost 5 bases to trimming and J lost 0 bases, with 8 bases between them. The CDR3 length is 14 residues.

The rearrangement links TRBV5-6 to TRBJ1-5; 9 positions agree with TRBD1. Germline V gene data show CDR1 as SGHDT and CDR2 as YYEEEE. Trimming removed 4 bases from V and 1 base from J; junction bases left unmatched: 12. The CDR3 consists of 18 residues. CDR3 loop: CASSLGGGQGSSNQPQHF. CDR3 nucleotide sequence: TGTGCCAGCAGCCTTGGGGGCGGACAGGGGAGCAGCAATCAGCCCCAGCATTTT.

This chain links TRBV5-6 with TRBJ2-3, with TRBD2 matching 11 bases. The CDR3 has 17 amino acids. In germline, CDR1 is SGHDT, CDR2 YYEEEE. V gave up 6 bases and J gave up 1 base; unmatched junction bases: 10. The CDR3 is CASTLTLAGGRTDTQYF. The CDR3 DNA reads TGTGCCAGCACCCTGACCTTAGCGGGAGGGCGCACAGATACGCAGTATTTT.

This clone was seen a handful of times. The J gene is TRBJ1-5, the V gene TRBV30; possibly TRBD1 for D (6 bases). Trimming removed 0 bases from V and 2 bases from J, with 11 bases in between. From germline, CDR1 is GTSNPN and CDR2 SVGIG (reference sequence). The length of the CDR3 is 15 residues. This chain's CDR3 is CAWSVTGARNQPQHF. The CDR3 DNA is TGTGCCTGGAGTGTAACGGGGGCACGCAATCAGCCCCAGCATTTT.

The chain carries TRBV6-6 and TRBJ1-2, with TRBD1 identical over 9 bases. This CDR3 has 13 residues. Germline lookup yields CDR1 MNHNY and CDR2 SVGAGI (reference sequence). The V and J ends lost 5 bases and 7 bases, in that order; junction bases with no gene match: 5. In DNA form, the CDR3 reads TGTGCCAGCAGTCCGGGGACAGGGATTGGCTACACCTTC. Its protein product is CASSPGTGIGYTF.

V gene TRBV7-3 combines with J gene TRBJ1-1; no firm D call. Germline CDR1 is SGHTA and CDR2 is FQGTGA. V gave up 2 bases and J gave up 6 bases, with 13 bases separating them. The CDR3 loop spans 14 amino acids. CDR3 coding DNA: TGTGCCAGCAGCTTACACGGGGATGGGGCTGAAGCTTTCTTT. This gives the protein CASSLHGDGAEAFF.

This clone has only one observation. V usage is TRBV10-1 and J usage is TRBJ1-4; 8 nucleotides match TRBD1. After removal of 9 bases from V and 2 bases from J, the junction contained 8 bases not matched to a gene. Germline CDR1 reads WNHNN; CDR2 reads SYGVQD (reference sequence). This CDR3 has 15 amino acids. In DNA form, the CDR3 reads TGCGCCAGAGCCGGGACAGGAGCGACTAATGAAAAACTGTTTTTT. This translates into CARAGTGATNEKLFF.

The V and J genes are TRBV18 and TRBJ2-2; 8 bases are shared with TRBD2. CDR3 length equals 12 residues. With V trimmed by 5 bases and J by 8 bases, 1 base remained unmatched. The germline gives CDR1 KGHSH, CDR2 LQKENI. As DNA, the CDR3 is TGTGCCAGCTCAGGACTAGCAGGGGAGCTGTTTTTT. Translation gives CASSGLAGELFF. Full variable domain (remainder filled in from reference TRBV18 and TRBJ2-2): NAGVMQNPRHLVRRRGQEARLRCSPMKGHSHVYWYRQLPEEGLKFMVYLQKENIIDESGMPKERFSAEFPKEGPSILRIQQVVRGDSAAYFCASSGLAGELFFGEGSRLTVL.

The V call is TRBV29-1, the J call TRBJ1-3; TRBD1 aligns across 9 bases. This CDR3 is built from 14 residues. The J segment lost 4 bases and the V segment lost 6 bases, leaving 7 bases of the junction unmatched. Germline V gene data show CDR1 as SQVTM and CDR2 as ANQGSEA. The CDR3 DNA is TGCAGCGTGGAAACCGGGACAGGGGGAAACACCATATATTTT. Encoded protein: CSVETGTGGNTIYF.

The J gene is TRBJ1-3, the V gene TRBV29-1, with no clear D. The length of the CDR3 is 12 residues. The germline V and J ends were trimmed by 7 bases and 4 bases, with 11 bases remaining between them. Germline CDR1 and CDR2: SQVTM and ANQGSEA. CDR3 amino acids: CSAWTGGNTIYF. Here the CDR3 DNA reads TGCAGCGCTTGGACGGGCGGAAACACCATATATTTT. The variable domain in full, with the rest retrieved from reference TRBV29-1 and TRBJ1-3, is SAVISQKPSRDICQRGTSLTIQCQVDSQVTMMFWYRQQPGQSLTLIATANQGSEATYESGFVIDKFPISRPNLTFSTLTVSNMSPEDSSIYLCSAWTGGNTIYFGEGSWLTVV.

The chain uses TRBV18 and TRBJ2-7; possibly TRBD1 for D (6 bases). The CDR3 is made up of 14 amino acids. Germline V gene lookup returns CDR1 KGHSH and CDR2 LQKENI. Trimming removed 5 bases at V and 6 bases at J, with 17 bases between. As DNA, the CDR3 is TGTGCCAGCTCATCTCAGGGGTATTCTTCCGAGCAGTACTTC. It yields the protein CASSSQGYSSEQYF. Supplemented by reference TRBV18 and TRBJ2-7, the full variable domain reads NAGVMQNPRHLVRRRGQEARLRCSPMKGHSHVYWYRQLPEEGLKFMVYLQKENIIDESGMPKERFSAEFPKEGPSILRIQQVVRGDSAAYFCASSSQGYSSEQYFGPGTRLTVT.

The chain combines TRBV30 with TRBJ1-2, with D possibly TRBD1 on 5 matching bases. CDR1 and CDR2 (germline): GTSNPN, SVGIG (reference sequence). CDR3 size: 12 residues. The V and J ends lost 1 base and 7 bases respectively, with 10 bases between them. In DNA, the CDR3 is TGTGCCTGGAGTGATTTCGGGGGTGGCTACACCTTC. Encoded protein: CAWSDFGGGYTF.

The rearrangement joins TRBV7-8 to TRBJ1-2; D ambiguous. CDR1 is SGHVS and CDR2 is FQNEAQ in the germline V gene. The germline V and J ends were trimmed by 2 bases and 8 bases, with 9 bases remaining between them. The length of the CDR3 is 12 residues. In nucleotides, the CDR3 is TGTGCCAGCAGCTTAAAGGGTGACGGCTACACCTTC. It is translated as CASSLKGDGYTF.

The chain is built from TRBV5-4 and TRBJ2-1; 9 bases line up with TRBD2. Germline CDR1 SGHNT, CDR2 YYREEE (reference sequence). The V gene end was trimmed by 0 bases and the J gene end by 8 bases; junction bases not matched to a gene: 6. The length of the CDR3 is 15 residues. The CDR3 loop reads CASSLGGRAYDEQFF. In nucleotides, the CDR3 is TGTGCCAGCAGCTTGGGCGGGAGGGCTTATGATGAGCAGTTCTTC.